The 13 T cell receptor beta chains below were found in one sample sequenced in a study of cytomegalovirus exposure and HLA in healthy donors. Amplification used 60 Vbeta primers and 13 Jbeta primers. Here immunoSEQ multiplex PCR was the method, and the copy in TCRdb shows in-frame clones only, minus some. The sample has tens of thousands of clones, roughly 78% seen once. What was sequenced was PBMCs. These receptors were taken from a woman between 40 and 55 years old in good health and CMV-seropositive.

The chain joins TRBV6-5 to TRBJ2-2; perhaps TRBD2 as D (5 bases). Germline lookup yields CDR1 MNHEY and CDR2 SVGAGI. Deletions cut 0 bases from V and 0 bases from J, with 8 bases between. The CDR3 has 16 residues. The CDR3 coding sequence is TGTGCCAGCAGTTACTCGTTCGGGACGAACACCGGGGAGCTGTTTTTT. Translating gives CASSYSFGTNTGELFF.

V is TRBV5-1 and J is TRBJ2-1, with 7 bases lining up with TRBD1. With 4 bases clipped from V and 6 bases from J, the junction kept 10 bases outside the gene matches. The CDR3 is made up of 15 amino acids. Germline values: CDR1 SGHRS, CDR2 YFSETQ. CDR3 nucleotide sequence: TGCGCCAGCAGCACCAACGACAGGGAAACCAATGAGCAGTTCTTC. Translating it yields CASSTNDRETNEQFF.

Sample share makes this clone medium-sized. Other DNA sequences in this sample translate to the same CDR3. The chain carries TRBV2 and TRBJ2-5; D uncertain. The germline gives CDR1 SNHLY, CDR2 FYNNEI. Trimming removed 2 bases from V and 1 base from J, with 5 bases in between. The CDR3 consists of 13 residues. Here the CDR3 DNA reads TGTGCCAGCAGTGAACAGGTCCAAGAGACCCAGTACTTC. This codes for CASSEQVQETQYF.

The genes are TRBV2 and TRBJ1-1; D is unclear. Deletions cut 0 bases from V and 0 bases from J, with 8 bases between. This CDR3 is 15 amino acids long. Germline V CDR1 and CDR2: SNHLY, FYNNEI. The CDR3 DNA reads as TGTGCCAGCAGTGAAGCGCTTCAGATGAACACTGAAGCTTTCTTT. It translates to CASSEALQMNTEAFF. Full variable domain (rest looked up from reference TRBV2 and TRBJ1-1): EPEVTQTPSHQVTQMGQEVILRCVPISNHLYFYWYRQILGQKVEFLVSFYNNEISEKSEIFDDQFSVERPDGSNFTLKIRSTKLEDSAMYFCASSEALQMNTEAFFGQGTRLTVV.

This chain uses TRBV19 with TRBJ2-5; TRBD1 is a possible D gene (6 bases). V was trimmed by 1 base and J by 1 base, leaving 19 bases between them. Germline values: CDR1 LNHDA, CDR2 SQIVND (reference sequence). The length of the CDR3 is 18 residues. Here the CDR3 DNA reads TGTGCCAGTAGTATAGGGCGGCTAAACAGGGATGGCCAAGAGACCCAGTACTTC. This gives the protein CASSIGRLNRDGQETQYF.

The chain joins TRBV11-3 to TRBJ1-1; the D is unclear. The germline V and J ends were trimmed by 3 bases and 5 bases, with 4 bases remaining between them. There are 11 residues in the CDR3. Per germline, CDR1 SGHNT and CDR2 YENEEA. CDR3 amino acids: CASSFSTEAFF. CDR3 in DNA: TGTGCCAGCAGCTTCAGTACTGAAGCTTTCTTT.

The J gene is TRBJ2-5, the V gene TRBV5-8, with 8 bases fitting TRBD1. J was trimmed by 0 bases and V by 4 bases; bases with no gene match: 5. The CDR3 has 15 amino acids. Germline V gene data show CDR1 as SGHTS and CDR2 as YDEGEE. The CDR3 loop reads CASSTWTGYQETQYF. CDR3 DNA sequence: TGTGCCAGCAGCACCTGGACAGGGTACCAAGAGACCCAGTACTTC.

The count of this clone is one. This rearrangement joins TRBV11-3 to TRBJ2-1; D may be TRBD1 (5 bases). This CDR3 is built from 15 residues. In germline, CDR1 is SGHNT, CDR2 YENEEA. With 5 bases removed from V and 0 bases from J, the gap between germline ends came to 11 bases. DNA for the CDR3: TGTGCCAGCAGCCGTCAGCAGGGCTCCTACAATGAGCAGTTCTTC. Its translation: CASSRQQGSYNEQFF.

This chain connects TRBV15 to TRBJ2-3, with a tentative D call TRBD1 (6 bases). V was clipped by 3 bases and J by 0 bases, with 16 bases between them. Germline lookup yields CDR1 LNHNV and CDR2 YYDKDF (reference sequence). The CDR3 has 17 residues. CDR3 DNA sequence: TGTGCCACCAGCAGTGAGAGGGGGTCCTCCAGCACAGATACGCAGTATTTT. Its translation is CATSSERGSSSTDTQYF. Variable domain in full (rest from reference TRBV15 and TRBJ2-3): DAMVIQNPRYQVTQFGKPVTLSCSQTLNHNVMYWYQQKSSQAPKLLFHYYDKDFNNEADTPDNFQSRRPNTSFCFLDIRSPGLGDTAMYLCATSSERGSSSTDTQYFGPGTRLTVL.

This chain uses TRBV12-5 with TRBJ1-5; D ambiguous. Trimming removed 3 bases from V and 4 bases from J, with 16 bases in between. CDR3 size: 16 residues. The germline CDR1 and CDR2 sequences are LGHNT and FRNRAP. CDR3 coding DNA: TGTGCTAGTGGTTTTATGCCGGTCGCCGGGAATCAGCCCCAGCATTTT. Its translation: CASGFMPVAGNQPQHF.

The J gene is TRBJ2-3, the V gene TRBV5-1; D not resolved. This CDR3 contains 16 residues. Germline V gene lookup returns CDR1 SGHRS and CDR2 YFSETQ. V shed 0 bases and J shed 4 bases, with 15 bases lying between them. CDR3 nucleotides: TGCGCCAGCAGCTTGGGGTTTAGCTATAGCCCAGATACGCAGTATTTT. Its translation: CASSLGFSYSPDTQYF. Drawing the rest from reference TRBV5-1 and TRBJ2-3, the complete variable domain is KAGVTQTPRYLIKTRGQQVTLSCSPISGHRSVSWYQQTPGQGLQFLFEYFSETQRNKGNFPGRFSGRQFSNSRSEMNVSTLELGDSALYLCASSLGFSYSPDTQYFGPGTRLTVL.

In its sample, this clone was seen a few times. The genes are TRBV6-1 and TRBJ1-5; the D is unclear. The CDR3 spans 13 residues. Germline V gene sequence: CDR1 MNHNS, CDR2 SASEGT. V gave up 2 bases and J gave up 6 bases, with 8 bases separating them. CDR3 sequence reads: CASSEIGSQPQHF. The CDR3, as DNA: TGTGCCAGCAGTGAAATAGGGAGTCAGCCCCAGCATTTT.

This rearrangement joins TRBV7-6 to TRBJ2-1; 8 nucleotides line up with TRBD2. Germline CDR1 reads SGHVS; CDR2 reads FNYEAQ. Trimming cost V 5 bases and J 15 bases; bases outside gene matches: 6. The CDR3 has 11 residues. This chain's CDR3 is CASSLGGVPFF. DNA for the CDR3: TGTGCCAGCAGCCTCGGGGGGGTTCCGTTCTTC.